This TCR beta chain was identified in a study of CD8+ T cells in alopecia areata. Study in general: Tofacitinib ran for 6 to 18 months before 6 months off drug.

The CDR3 loop spans 14 amino acids. The germline V gene encodes CDR1 SGHDN and CDR2 FVKESK. V lost 6 bases and J 3 bases, leaving 9 bases between the germline ends. Extraction and reverse transcription of RNA yielded cDNA as the sequencing template. The table came from immunoSEQ multiplex PCR; TCRdb's copy has only in-frame clones and leaves some out. The table lists about 260,000 clones, over 45% of them singletons. A few counts support this clone. Treatment here: oral pan-JAK inhibitor, 5-10 mg twice daily. The authors sorted CD4+ and CD8+ T cells from PBMCs. The TCR originated in a human donor with alopecia areata. The specimen was CD4+ T cells sorted from blood, collected around week 52, from a patient treated with tofacitinib. The genes are TRBV14 and TRBJ2-6; no clear D. This CDR3 reads CASSPLDGANVLTF. DNA of the CDR3: TGTGCCAGCAGTCCCCTTGATGGGGCCAACGTCCTGACTTTC.